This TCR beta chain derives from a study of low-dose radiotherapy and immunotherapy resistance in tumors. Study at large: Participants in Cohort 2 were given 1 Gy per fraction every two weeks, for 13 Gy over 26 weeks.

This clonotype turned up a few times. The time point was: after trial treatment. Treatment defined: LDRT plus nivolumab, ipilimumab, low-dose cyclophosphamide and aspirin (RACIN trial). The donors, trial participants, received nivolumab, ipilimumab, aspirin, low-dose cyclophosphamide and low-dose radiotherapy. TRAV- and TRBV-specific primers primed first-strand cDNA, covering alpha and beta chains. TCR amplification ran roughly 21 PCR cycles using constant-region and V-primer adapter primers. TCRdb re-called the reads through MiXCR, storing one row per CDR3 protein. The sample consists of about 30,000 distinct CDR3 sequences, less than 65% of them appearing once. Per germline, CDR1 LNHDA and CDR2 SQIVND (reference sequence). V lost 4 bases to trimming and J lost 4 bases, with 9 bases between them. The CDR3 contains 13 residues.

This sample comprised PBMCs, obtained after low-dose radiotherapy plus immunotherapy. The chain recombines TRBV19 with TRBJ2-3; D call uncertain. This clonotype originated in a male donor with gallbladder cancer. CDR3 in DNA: TGTGCCAGTAGTACGGTTGCCCCAGATACGCAGTATTTT. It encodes CASSTVAPDTQYF.